The text below deals with one T cell receptor (beta chain). Its target is not known. The sample comes from a study of Ad26.COV2.S vaccination and SARS-CoV-2 variants. Profiled with immunoSEQ multiplex PCR; TCRdb holds only in-frame clones, not every one. The profile shows 43,000 or so clones, approximately 80% of them singletons. General observations from the study: Breadth of non-spike TCRs did not differ between vaccinees and placebo recipients. Substantial breadth was reported for post-vaccination spike-specific CD8+ and CD4+ T cells.

The CDR3 has 14 residues. V shed 5 bases and J shed 3 bases, with 11 bases lying between them. CDR1 and CDR2 from the germline V gene are WSHSY and SAAADI. The TCR was taken from a human donor who had recovered from COVID-19. This material consisted of peripheral blood, taken after recovery from COVID-19. The genes are TRBV10-2 and TRBJ1-5; D is unclear. The CDR3 sequence is CASSPDRLNQPQHF. The CDR3 DNA follows: TGCGCCAGCAGTCCAGATCGGCTCAATCAGCCCCAGCATTTT.